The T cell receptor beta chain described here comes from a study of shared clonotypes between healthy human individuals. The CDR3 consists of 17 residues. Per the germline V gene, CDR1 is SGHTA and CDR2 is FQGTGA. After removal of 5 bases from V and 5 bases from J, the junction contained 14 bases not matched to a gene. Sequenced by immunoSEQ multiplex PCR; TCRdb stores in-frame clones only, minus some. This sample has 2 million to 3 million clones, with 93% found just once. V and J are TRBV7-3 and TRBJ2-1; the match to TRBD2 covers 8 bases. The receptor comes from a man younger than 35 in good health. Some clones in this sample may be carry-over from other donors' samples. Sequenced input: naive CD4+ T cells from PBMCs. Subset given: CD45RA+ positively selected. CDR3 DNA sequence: TGTGCCAGCAGCCCCGGGCTTACAAGCGGGAGAAACAATGAGCAGTTCTTC. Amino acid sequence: CASSPGLTSGRNNEQFF.